This T cell receptor beta chain was recorded in a study of control samples from healthy donors and cancer patients. The table came from immunoSEQ multiplex PCR; TCRdb's copy has only in-frame clones and leaves some out. This sample carries 150,000 or so clones, 92% of them seen once, and the ten largest clones take approximately 2%. Sequenced: blood. The receptor comes from a woman in her 50s in good health.

Here the CDR3 reads CAWSPLPRHRTEQFF. The CDR3 region has the DNA TGTGCCTGGAGTCCACTTCCCCGACATCGTACTGAGCAGTTCTTC. The chain combines TRBV30 with TRBJ2-1; D unresolved. V lost 2 bases to trimming and J lost 9 bases, with 20 bases between them. Germline CDR1 reads GTSNPN; CDR2 reads SVGIG (reference sequence). This CDR3 comprises 15 residues.